Given below is one T cell receptor (beta chain) in context. This record belongs to a study of blood T cell repertoires in COVID-19. Profiled with immunoSEQ multiplex PCR; TCRdb holds only in-frame clones, not every one. The sample yields under 150,000 clones, 70% to 90% seen once. Trimming removed 6 bases from V and 7 bases from J; junction bases left unmatched: 15. This CDR3 region has 15 residues. Germline CDR1 and CDR2: MDHEN and SYDVKM. The source is a woman aged 70-85 years who had recovered from COVID-19. The sequenced sample was peripheral blood. The chain combines TRBV28 with TRBJ2-7; 7 bases agree with TRBD1. The CDR3 here is CASSPPDRTTIEQYF. The CDR3 DNA reads as TGTGCCAGCAGCCCACCGGACAGGACCACTATAGAGCAGTACTTC.